Reported below is one T cell receptor (beta chain). This specimen belongs to a study of blood T cell repertoires in COVID-19. CDR3 length equals 21 residues. Germline CDR1 reads LGHNA; CDR2 reads YNFKEQ. V shed 0 bases, J shed 0 bases, and the junction held 17 bases outside the gene matches. Generated by immunoSEQ multiplex PCR, the TCRdb table keeps only in-frame clones and is missing some. Among more than 140,000 clones listed, 70% to 90% were seen once. Input material: peripheral blood. The chain links TRBV4-2 to TRBJ1-2; 9 bases agree with TRBD1. The sequence came from a woman aged 55-75 years with acute or convalescent COVID-19. The CDR3 here is CASSQDWGTGSMAGSNYGYTF. Written as DNA, the CDR3 is TGTGCCAGCAGCCAAGATTGGGGGACAGGGTCCATGGCGGGGTCTAACTATGGCTACACCTTC.